This is a list of T cell receptor beta chains from one sample in a study of blood T cell repertoires in COVID-19. TCRdb keeps only in-frame clones here, not all; method: immunoSEQ multiplex PCR. This sample has under 350,000 clones, with about four fifths found just once. What was sequenced was peripheral blood. These receptors were taken from a woman aged 45-65 years who had recovered from COVID-19. CDR3s include the opening cysteine and the closing phenylalanine or tryptophan. A D gene is named only where the DNA matches it firmly. For some rows the clone size is stated as once, few or many, or as a class when expanded; others skip it.

v_call,j_call,d_call,clone_size,cdr3_nt,cdr3_aa
TRBV2,TRBJ2-2,.,.,TGTGCCAGCTTGGGTTTTGCGGGCACCGGGGAGCTGTTTTTT,CASLGFAGTGELFF
TRBV20-1,TRBJ2-3,.,.,TGCAGTGCTAGTGAGCATTCGGGTAGCACAGATACGCAGTATTTT,CSASEHSGSTDTQYF
TRBV4-3,TRBJ2-1,TRBD2,.,TGCGCCAGCAGCCAGAGGACTAGCGGGAACAATGAGCAGTTCTTC,CASSQRTSGNNEQFF
TRBV5-6,TRBJ1-4,.,.,TGTGCCAGCACCTCTTTGGGCGCAACTAATGAAAAACTGTTTTTT,CASTSLGATNEKLFF
TRBV9,TRBJ2-3,.,.,TGTGCCAGCAGCCCCGGTAGTACGCAGTATTTT,CASSPGSTQYF
TRBV4-1,TRBJ1-5,.,.,TGCGCCAGCGGAGGACAGCCGGGGCGGCCCCAGCATTTT,CASGGQPGRPQHF
TRBV24-1,TRBJ1-4,.,.,TGTGCCACCAGTGACTCCGGACCGGGGACTAATGAAAAACTGTTTTTT,CATSDSGPGTNEKLFF
TRBV25-1,TRBJ1-1,TRBD1,.,TGTGCCAGCGGGACAGGGGTTATGACTGAAGCTTTCTTT,CASGTGVMTEAFF
TRBV6-2/TRBV6-3,TRBJ1-2,.,.,TGTGCCAGCAGTTACTCGAAGGGCAGGGCAGTTAGTGGCTACACCTTC,CASSYSKGRAVSGYTF
TRBV19,TRBJ1-2,.,.,TGTGCCACAAGAGGGGAGGGACCTCCTAACTATGGCTACACCTTC,CATRGEGPPNYGYTF
TRBV27,TRBJ1-2,.,.,TGTGCCAGCAGTCCTTGGCCCCCGAACTATGGCTACACCTTC,CASSPWPPNYGYTF
TRBV19,TRBJ2-3,TRBD2,once,TGTGCCAGTAGGCGACTAGCGGGGGGGCCTGATACGCAGTATTTT,CASRRLAGGPDTQYF
TRBV6-2/TRBV6-3,TRBJ2-3,TRBD1,.,TGTGCCAGCAGTTATTCGGGACAGGGTCCAGATACGCAGTATTTT,CASSYSGQGPDTQYF
TRBV30,TRBJ2-7,.,.,TGTGCCTGGAGTAGGGGGGGCGCATCCTCTGACGAGCAGTACTTC,CAWSRGGASSDEQYF
TRBV28,TRBJ1-2,.,.,TGTGCCAGCAGCTCAGGGGAATGGGGCTACACCTTC,CASSSGEWGYTF
TRBV6-1,TRBJ2-7,.,.,TGTGCCAGCAGTGAAGCGTTCTTAAAGCGGTTCTACGAGCAGTACTTC,CASSEAFLKRFYEQYF
TRBV7-9,TRBJ1-1,.,.,TGTGCCAGCAGCCCCCCATCCGGTGGCGGCACTGAAGCTTTCTTT,CASSPPSGGGTEAFF
TRBV3-1/TRBV3-2,TRBJ1-1,.,once,TGTGCCAGCAGCCAAGCCCCCGGACAGATTCCTAGAGCTTTCTTT,CASSQAPGQIPRAFF
TRBV5-4,TRBJ2-1,TRBD2,.,TGTGCCAGCAGCTCCCCTAGCGGGAGGGCCCATAATGAGCAGTTCTTC,CASSSPSGRAHNEQFF
TRBV27,TRBJ2-5,.,.,TGTGCCAGCAGTTTGGGCAGCAGGCAAGAGACCCAGTACTTC,CASSLGSRQETQYF
TRBV30,TRBJ1-2,.,.,TGTGCCTGGAGTGTGAGGGGCGGGGCCTATGGCTACACCTTC,CAWSVRGGAYGYTF
TRBV24-1,TRBJ2-3,.,.,TGTGCCACCAGTGATTGGACCAGGGAAGGATCCACAGATACGCAGTATTTT,CATSDWTREGSTDTQYF
TRBV7-9,TRBJ1-2,.,once,TGTGCCAGCAGCTTGGACCTCTACGGAGGTGGCTACACCTTC,CASSLDLYGGGYTF
TRBV5-6,TRBJ2-7,TRBD1,.,TGTGCCAGCAGCTCCCGGGACAGGAATGAGCAGTACTTC,CASSSRDRNEQYF
TRBV7-9,TRBJ2-5,TRBD2,once,TGTGCCAGCAGCACCGGGACTAGCGGGACAGAGACCCAGTACTTC,CASSTGTSGTETQYF
TRBV10-2,TRBJ2-1,.,.,TGCGCCAGCGTGGCTAGCTCCTACAATGAGCAGTTCTTC,CASVASSYNEQFF
TRBV28,TRBJ2-1,.,.,TGTGCCAGCAGGGACACGGGCACCTACAATGAGCAGTTCTTC,CASRDTGTYNEQFF
TRBV20-1,TRBJ2-7,TRBD2,few,TGCAGTGCTAGTAGCCGCGGGACTAGCCCTTCCTACGAGCAGTACTTC,CSASSRGTSPSYEQYF
TRBV6-2/TRBV6-3,TRBJ1-1,.,.,TGTGCCAGCAGTTACTGGCAGGGCGGCGAAGCTTTCTTT,CASSYWQGGEAFF
TRBV21-1,TRBJ2-7,.,.,TGTGCCAGCAGCAAACTGCCCCGGTTGGACAGCCCCTACGAGCAGTACTTC,CASSKLPRLDSPYEQYF
TRBV19,TRBJ2-5,.,.,TGTGCCAGTAGTCCCGGACAGTCCCAAGAGACCCAGTACTTC,CASSPGQSQETQYF
TRBV19,TRBJ1-2,.,.,TGTGCCACTTCGGCAGGGATTAACTATGGCTACACCTTC,CATSAGINYGYTF
TRBV7-2,TRBJ1-2,.,many,TGTGCCAGCAGCTACCCCGCGACAAGCCGCTATGGCTACACCTTC,CASSYPATSRYGYTF
TRBV5-4,TRBJ2-5,TRBD2,.,TGTGCCAGCGAGGGGGCTAGCGGGAGTAGCTCGGAAGAGACCCAGTACTTC,CASEGASGSSSEETQYF
TRBV7-2,TRBJ2-7,.,.,TGTGCCAGCAGCTTAGAATCGGGGGGCTGGGCCGAGCAGTACTTC,CASSLESGGWAEQYF
TRBV7-3,TRBJ2-7,TRBD2,.,TGTGCCAGCAGCTTAGGCCTAGCGGGAGGGTCCTACGAGCAGTACTTC,CASSLGLAGGSYEQYF
TRBV7-2,TRBJ2-5,TRBD2,.,TGTGCCAGCAGCTTTGGACTAGCGGGTCAAGAGACCCAGTACTTC,CASSFGLAGQETQYF
TRBV5-5,TRBJ2-2,TRBD2,.,TGTGCCAGCAGCCTACCGGGACTAGCGAACACCGGGGAGCTGTTTTTT,CASSLPGLANTGELFF
TRBV5-1,TRBJ1-2,.,.,TGCGCCAGCAGCTTACAGGGATCCTCTTCGGATCGCTACACCTTC,CASSLQGSSSDRYTF
TRBV7-8,TRBJ2-7,TRBD1,.,TGTGCCAGCAGCTTCCAAACAGGGGGCTTCAACGAGCAGTACTTC,CASSFQTGGFNEQYF
TRBV6-4,TRBJ1-1,.,.,TGTGCCCTCGGGGAGAGGGGGAGAGACACTGAAGCTTTCTTT,CALGERGRDTEAFF
TRBV28,TRBJ2-3,TRBD2,.,TGTGCCAGCAGACTCCGGGCGGGAGCGACAGATACGCAGTATTTT,CASRLRAGATDTQYF
TRBV18,TRBJ2-1,.,.,TGTGCCAGCTCACCTGGTGCTAAGGAGCAGTTCTTC,CASSPGAKEQFF
TRBV2,TRBJ2-7,TRBD2,.,TGTGCCAGCAGTCGTTCCTTAGCGGGAGGCACCTACGAGCAGTACTTC,CASSRSLAGGTYEQYF
TRBV18,TRBJ2-1,TRBD2,.,TGTGCCAGCTCACCATCCCCCAGGACTAGCGGGGGGGTTAATGAGCAGTTCTTC,CASSPSPRTSGGVNEQFF
TRBV30,TRBJ2-5,.,.,TGTGCCTGGAGGGTAAGGACTCACCAGGAGACCCAGTACTTC,CAWRVRTHQETQYF
TRBV6-5,TRBJ1-3,.,.,TGTGCCAGCAGTTATTACCCAGAGGGCAGTGGAAACACCATATATTTT,CASSYYPEGSGNTIYF
TRBV29-1,TRBJ2-6,.,.,TGCAGCGTTGGGGCGGGCTTTCCCAACGTCCTGACTTTC,CSVGAGFPNVLTF
TRBV6-5,TRBJ1-2,.,.,TGTGCCAGCAGTACCGGATCGACGACAGTCTATGGCTACACCTTC,CASSTGSTTVYGYTF
TRBV5-1,TRBJ2-2,TRBD2,.,TGCGCCAGCAGCCGCCGAGAGCGGGAGTCCGCCGGGGAGCTGTTTTTT,CASSRRERESAGELFF